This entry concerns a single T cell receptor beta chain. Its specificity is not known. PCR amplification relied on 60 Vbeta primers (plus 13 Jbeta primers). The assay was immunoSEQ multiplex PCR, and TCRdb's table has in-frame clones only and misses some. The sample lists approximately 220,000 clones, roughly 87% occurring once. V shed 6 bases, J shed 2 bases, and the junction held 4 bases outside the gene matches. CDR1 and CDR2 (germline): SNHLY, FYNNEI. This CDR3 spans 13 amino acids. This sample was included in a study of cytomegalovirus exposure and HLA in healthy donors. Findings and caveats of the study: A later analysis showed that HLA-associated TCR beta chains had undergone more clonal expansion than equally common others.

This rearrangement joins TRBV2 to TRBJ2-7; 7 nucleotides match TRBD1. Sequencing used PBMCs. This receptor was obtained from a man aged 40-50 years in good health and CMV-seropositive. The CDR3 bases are TGTGCCAGCAGCCTGGGACAGACCTACGAGCAGTACTTC. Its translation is CASSLGQTYEQYF.